This passage covers 6 T cell receptor beta chains from one sample sequenced in a study of chemoradiotherapy in HPV16-positive cancers. Profiled with immunoSEQ multiplex PCR; TCRdb holds only in-frame clones, not every one. The sample holds nearly 5,000 clones, roughly 90% seen once. Sequenced here: tumor tissue, sampled from a patient who underwent chemoradiotherapy. The receptors derive from a human donor with HPV-associated anogenital cancer.

With regard to this clone: A much larger clone differs from this one at a single base, so this may be a read error. In the same sample, other DNA sequences code for this CDR3. V gene TRBV19 combines with J gene TRBJ1-1; D call uncertain. Trimming cost V 7 bases and J 1 base, with 4 bases left between them. The CDR3 runs 11 residues. Germline V lookup: CDR1 LNHDA, CDR2 SQIVND (reference sequence). The DNA for the CDR3 is TGTGCCAGTACAGGGAACACTGAAGCTTTCTTT. Encoded protein: CASTGNTEAFF.

This clone appeared a single time. The chain carries TRBV6-5 and TRBJ2-1; 9 bases agree with TRBD1. The germline V gene encodes CDR1 MNHEY and CDR2 SVGAGI. The CDR3 is 15 amino acids. The J segment lost 6 bases and the V segment lost 2 bases, leaving 5 bases of the junction unmatched. The CDR3 nucleotides are TGTGCCAGCAGTTACGCGGGACAGGGTAGCAATGAGCAGTTCTTC. The encoded protein is CASSYAGQGSNEQFF.

The gene calls are TRBV10-3 and TRBJ1-6; the D gene is possibly TRBD1 (6 bases). Germline lookup yields CDR1 ENHRY and CDR2 SYGVKD. The CDR3 runs to 15 residues. Trimming stripped 4 bases from V and 7 bases from J, with 14 bases between. Written as DNA, the CDR3 is TGTGCCATCAGTGCTCGGACAGAAGAAAATTCACCCCTCCACTTT. Translating gives CAISARTEENSPLHF.

The table lists this clone with a count of one. V usage is TRBV2 and J usage is TRBJ1-3; the D is unclear. The V gene lost 7 bases and the J gene lost 3 bases, with 16 bases spanning the gap. Germline lookup yields CDR1 SNHLY and CDR2 FYNNEI. The CDR3 sequence is 15 residues long. The chain's CDR3 is CASNLRGVGGNTIYF. In DNA, the CDR3 is TGTGCCAGCAATCTCCGCGGAGTGGGTGGAAACACCATATATTTT.

The rearrangement links TRBV5-4 to TRBJ1-1; D perhaps matches TRBD1 (6 bases). This CDR3 comprises 15 residues. The V end lost 4 bases, the J end lost 8 bases, and 21 bases lay between the germline ends. Germline-derived CDR1 and CDR2 are SGHNT and YYREEE (reference sequence). The CDR3: CASSVDSGAFQEAFF. The CDR3 DNA reads as TGTGCCAGCAGCGTGGACAGTGGGGCTTTTCAGGAAGCTTTCTTT.

This chain joins TRBV28 and TRBJ1-2; D may be TRBD1 (5 bases). Germline V gene sequence: CDR1 MDHEN, CDR2 SYDVKM. Trimming left V 2 bases short and J 4 bases short, with 23 bases between. This CDR3 comprises 18 residues. CDR3 amino acids: CASSLSGRGPLASYGYTF. For the CDR3, the DNA is TGTGCCAGCAGTTTAAGCGGGCGGGGCCCCCTTGCCTCCTATGGCTACACCTTC.